The rows below give T cell receptor beta chains drawn from one sample of a study of shared clonotypes between healthy human individuals. Assay: immunoSEQ multiplex PCR; the TCRdb copy retains only in-frame clones and omits some. The profile shows approximately 2,300,000 clones, approximately 90% of them singletons. Specimen: naive CD4+ T cells from PBMCs. The receptors come from a man younger than 35 in good health. Some clones in this sample may be carry-over from other donors' samples. Each CDR3 is given with its conserved first and last residue. Each record gives: V gene, J gene, CDR3 protein.

TRBV7-2,TRBJ1-4,CASSFGQQPNEKLFF
TRBV9,TRBJ1-5,CASSVEPWGGLNQPQHF
TRBV19,TRBJ2-4,CASSIEWGNIQYF
TRBV30,TRBJ2-1,CAWRAGTSKSSYNEQFF
TRBV11-1,TRBJ2-7,CASSLRPMGEQYF
TRBV6-1,TRBJ1-5,CASSEVLGSNQPQHF
TRBV5-4,TRBJ1-2,CASSMDPLGRGYTF
TRBV29-1,TRBJ2-6,CSVDSGANVLTF
TRBV18,TRBJ2-5,CASSRGTGGQETQYF
TRBV30,TRBJ2-6,CAWVSGGAGANVLTF
TRBV5-1,TRBJ2-3,CASSLGPRGPDTQYF
TRBV27,TRBJ2-2,CASSLSMGGGELFF
TRBV7-2,TRBJ2-5,CASSLAGGNQETQYF
TRBV2,TRBJ2-5,CASSTSGVRETQYF
TRBV28,TRBJ2-7,CASSSTSGSSSYEQYF
TRBV6-1,TRBJ2-7,CASRGWGGPYEQYF
TRBV15,TRBJ1-5,CATERGYSNQPQHF
TRBV5-4,TRBJ2-1,CASSLGPSAGPYNEQFF
TRBV7-9,-,CASSLAGQPAYEQYF
TRBV7-3,TRBJ1-1,CASSLMEGTEAFF
TRBV6-6,TRBJ2-7,CASSYSGVSYEQYF
TRBV28,TRBJ2-7,CASSLSFLGERSPEQYF
TRBV5-1,TRBJ2-2,CASRRRSGTGELFF
TRBV5-1,TRBJ2-5,CASSRSPSGSQETQYF
TRBV9,TRBJ1-1,CASSVGPQNTEAFF